The 5 T cell receptor beta chains below were found in one sample sequenced in a study of OX40 agonist ivuxolimab in advanced cancers. The method behind the library was the immunoSEQ multiplex PCR assay. Entries here come from immuneACCESS through TCRdb and include only in-frame sequences with V and J called. Some clones fail to appear in such tables; in the studies checked, an unresolved V gene covers under half of the shortfall, and the cause of the remainder is unknown. The sample table records 98,000 or so clones; about 91% of these occur just once. The ten largest account for around 2.5% of the sample. Material: CD4+ or CD8+ T cells sorted from blood, obtained in a trial of the OX40 agonist ivuxolimab. The receptors were sampled from an adult with an advanced solid tumor such as melanoma, head and neck, liver or kidney cancer.

This rearrangement joins TRBV7-9 to TRBJ2-7; 14 bases match TRBD2. Unmatched junction bases numbered 2, after V lost 5 bases and J lost 2 bases. Germline assignment: CDR1 SEHNR and CDR2 FQNEAQ (reference sequence). The CDR3 length is 15 residues. The CDR3 protein is CASSVGLAGAYEQYF. In nucleotides, the CDR3 is TGTGCCAGCAGCGTGGGACTAGCGGGAGCCTACGAGCAGTACTTC.

The chain recombines TRBV28 with TRBJ2-1; unclear D gene. The CDR3 totals 12 residues. Germline values: CDR1 MDHEN, CDR2 SYDVKM. The V end was cut by 4 bases, the J end by 4 bases, with 5 bases between. Here the CDR3 reads CASSSVYNEQFF. DNA of the CDR3: TGTGCCAGCAGTTCGGTGTACAATGAGCAGTTCTTC.

This clone was seen once. The rearrangement uses TRBV4-1 and TRBJ1-3, with no clear D. V gave up 1 base and J gave up 0 bases, with 10 bases separating them. CDR1 is MGHRA, CDR2 YSYEKL, per germline. CDR3 length: 16 residues. CDR3 nucleotide sequence: TGCGCCAGCAGCCAAGTACCAGGTAGCTCTGGAAACACCATATATTTT. Protein sequence: CASSQVPGSSGNTIYF.

The chain combines TRBV10-3 with TRBJ2-2; no clear D gene. The CDR3 is 15 residues long. Germline V gene data show CDR1 as ENHRY and CDR2 as SYGVKD. Trimming left V 3 bases short and J 6 bases short, with 14 bases between. The CDR3 is CAISDGWRQPGELFF. The CDR3 DNA is TGTGCCATCAGTGACGGTTGGCGACAACCCGGGGAGCTGTTTTTT.

The chain uses TRBV6-5 and TRBJ2-3; 10 bases fit TRBD2. The CDR3 is made up of 14 amino acids. CDR1 and CDR2 (germline): MNHEY, SVGAGI. V shed 6 bases, J shed 14 bases, and the junction held 14 bases outside the gene matches. CDR3 region: CASSSTSGTSPRYF. As DNA, the CDR3 is TGTGCCAGCAGCTCCACTAGCGGGACCTCCCCGAGGTATTTT.